This TCR beta chain was observed in a study of Ad26.COV2.S vaccination and SARS-CoV-2 variants. V was cut by 6 bases and J by 1 base, with 13 bases left in between. Looked up from germline, CDR1 is SNHLY and CDR2 is FYNNEI. The CDR3 runs to 16 residues. Clones were read by immunoSEQ multiplex PCR, and TCRdb kept only the in-frame ones, dropping some. The table includes around 370,000 clones, roughly 84% detected once. Specified treatment: 19 received Ad26.COV2.S at low or high dose, single or two shots; roughly 5 received placebo; per-sample allocation not given. Sampling occurred on day 63 after the first vaccine or placebo injection.

This receptor was taken from a person aged 18-60 years who received the Ad26.COV2.S COVID-19 vaccine or a placebo. The starting material was peripheral blood, obtained in a trial of Ad26.COV2.S vaccine versus placebo. The chain is built from TRBV2 and TRBJ1-6, with D perhaps matching TRBD1 (6 bases). The CDR3 reads CASRHREGSYNSPLHF. For the CDR3, the DNA is TGTGCCAGCAGACACAGGGAAGGGTCCTATAATTCACCCCTCCACTTT. Full variable domain (rest looked up from reference TRBV2 and TRBJ1-6): EPEVTQTPSHQVTQMGQEVILRCVPISNHLYFYWYRQILGQKVEFLVSFYNNEISEKSEIFDDQFSVERPDGSNFTLKIRSTKLEDSAMYFCASRHREGSYNSPLHFGNGTRLTVT.